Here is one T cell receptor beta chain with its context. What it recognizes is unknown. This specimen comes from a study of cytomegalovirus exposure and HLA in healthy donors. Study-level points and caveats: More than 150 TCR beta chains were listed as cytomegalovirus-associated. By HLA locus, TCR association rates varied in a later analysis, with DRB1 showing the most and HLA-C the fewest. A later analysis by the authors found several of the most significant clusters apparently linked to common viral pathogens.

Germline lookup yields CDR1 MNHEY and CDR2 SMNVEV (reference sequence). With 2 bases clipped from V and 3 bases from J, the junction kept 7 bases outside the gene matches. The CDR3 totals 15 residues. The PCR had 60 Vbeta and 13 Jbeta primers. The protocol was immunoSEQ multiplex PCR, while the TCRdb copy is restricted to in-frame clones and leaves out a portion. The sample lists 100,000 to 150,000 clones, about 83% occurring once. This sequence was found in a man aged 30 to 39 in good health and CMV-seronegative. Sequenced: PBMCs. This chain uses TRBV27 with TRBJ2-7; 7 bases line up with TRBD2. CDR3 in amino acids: CASSLVAGALYEQYF. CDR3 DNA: TGTGCCAGCAGTTTAGTAGCGGGCGCCCTCTACGAGCAGTACTTC.